The 5 T cell receptor beta chains reported below all come from one sample, sequenced in a study of T cells after yellow fever vaccination. TCRdb used MiXCR to reprocess the 5' RACE reads, holding one entry per CDR3 protein. This sample has under 55,000 distinct CDR3 sequences, with around 6.7% found just once. The sequencing used CD8+ T cells not binding an NS4B(214-222) dextramer, sorted from PBMCs, collected about 41 days after the first yellow fever vaccination. These receptor sequences come from a man younger than 35 who received the YFV17D yellow fever vaccine.

This clonotype was detected a few times. The chain couples TRBV18 to TRBJ2-7, with 10 bases identical to TRBD1. V lost 2 bases and J lost 6; bases outside the gene matches: 7. Per germline, CDR1 KGHSH and CDR2 LQKENI. The CDR3 loop spans 15 amino acids. The DNA of the CDR3 is TGTGCCAGCTCACCAGGGACAGGGGAGGTAGGCGAGCAGTACTTC. Its protein product is CASSPGTGEVGEQYF.

This clonotype showed up many times. This CDR3 reads CASSRGQDIWPLHF. The CDR3 coding sequence is TGCGCCAGCAGCCGAGGACAGGATATTTGGCCCCTCCACTTT. This sequence joins TRBV4-3 and TRBJ1-6, with 7 bases fitting TRBD1. The length of the CDR3 is 14 residues. From germline, CDR1 is LGHNA and CDR2 YSLEER. Losses at the gene ends were 4 bases for V and 13 bases for J; bases not matched to a gene: 10.

The chain couples TRBV7-3 to TRBJ2-3; tentatively, D is TRBD2 (7 bases). Per the germline V gene, CDR1 is SGHTA and CDR2 is FQGTGA. CDR3 length: 18 amino acids. The V gene lost 4 bases and the J gene lost 4 bases, with 24 bases spanning the gap. The CDR3 DNA follows: TGTGCCAGCAGCTCCCTCCTAGGGGGGCGCGGGGGAGCAGATACGCAGTATTTT. Amino acid sequence: CASSSLLGGRGGADTQYF.

This clonotype was found a few times. The chain recombines TRBV10-1 with TRBJ1-5, with D unresolved. CDR1 and CDR2 from the germline V gene are WNHNN and SYGVQD (reference sequence). The CDR3 is made up of 14 amino acids. The germline V and J ends were trimmed by 6 bases and 5 bases, with 14 bases remaining between them. CDR3 DNA: TGCGCCAGCAGGGGTACTGTACGGGATCAGCCCCAGCATTTT. It translates to CASRGTVRDQPQHF.

The chain is built from TRBV10-3 and TRBJ2-7; D remains ambiguous. CDR1 is ENHRY and CDR2 is SYGVKD in the germline V gene. CDR3 length: 12 residues. V was shortened by 3 bases and J by 2 bases, with 5 bases between the two germline ends. The CDR3 DNA follows: TGTGCCATCAGTGATACGGCCTACGAGCAGTACTTC. Its protein is CAISDTAYEQYF.